One and the same sample provided the 31 T cell receptor beta chains below, sequenced in a study of shared clonotypes between healthy human individuals. TCRdb's table, derived via immunoSEQ multiplex PCR, lists solely in-frame clones and lacks some. The sample carries roughly 2.4 million clones, approximately 94% recorded once. Sequencing was done on a sample of naive CD4+ T cells sorted from blood. Noted subset: CD45RA+ positively selected. The receptors originated from a young man in good health.

The chain recombines TRBV7-2 with TRBJ1-3, with D unresolved. From germline, CDR1 is SGHTA and CDR2 FQGNSA. Deletions cut 3 bases from V and 3 bases from J, with 3 bases between. The length of the CDR3 is 12 residues. CDR3 loop: CASSFYGNTIYF. The CDR3 DNA is TGTGCCAGCAGCTTTTATGGAAACACCATATATTTT.

The V call is TRBV5-1, the J call TRBJ1-4; unclear D gene. Germline V gene sequence: CDR1 SGHRS, CDR2 YFSETQ. The CDR3 sequence is 14 residues long. The V and J ends lost 4 bases and 6 bases respectively, with 13 bases between them. The CDR3 DNA is TGCGCCAGCAGCCAGGAGAGAGGCGATGAAAAACTGTTTTTT. Translated, it gives CASSQERGDEKLFF.

A word on this clone: Other DNA variants within this sample encode the same CDR3. This sequence joins TRBV2 and TRBJ2-2, with a weak D call TRBD1 (6 bases). CDR3 length: 13 residues. Germline V CDR1 and CDR2: SNHLY, FYNNEI. The germline V and J ends were trimmed by 5 bases and 7 bases, with 11 bases remaining between them. The CDR3 DNA reads TGTGCCAGCAGTTACAGGGAAGGCGGGGAGCTGTTTTTT. It translates to CASSYREGGELFF.

This chain joins TRBV29-1 and TRBJ2-3; TRBD2 matches at 8 bases. The V segment lost 2 bases and the J segment 6 bases; nucleotides outside the gene matches: 4. The CDR3 length is 13 residues. The germline CDR1 and CDR2 sequences are SQVTM and ANQGSEA. CDR3 residues: CSVESAGGDTQYF. DNA of the CDR3: TGCAGCGTTGAAAGCGCGGGAGGCGATACGCAGTATTTT.

This clone was seen only once. The chain employs TRBV2 and TRBJ2-1, with TRBD2 identical over 10 bases. The junction had 13 bases not matched to a gene; V was cut back by 7 bases and J by 10 bases. There are 15 residues in the CDR3. Germline V lookup: CDR1 SNHLY, CDR2 FYNNEI. DNA of the CDR3: TGTGCCAGCACCTCAGGGGCTAGCGGGAGAGAAGAGCAGTTCTTC. It encodes CASTSGASGREEQFF.

The gene calls are TRBV28 and TRBJ1-4; D unresolved. V gave up 6 bases and J gave up 3 bases, with 14 bases separating them. Germline V CDR1 and CDR2: MDHEN, SYDVKM. The length of the CDR3 is 15 residues. CDR3 amino acids: CASSPSYIANEKLFF. CDR3 in DNA: TGTGCCAGCAGCCCCTCGTATATTGCTAATGAAAAACTGTTTTTT.

This clone was counted a single time. V is TRBV4-3 and J is TRBJ1-6; TRBD1 agrees at 8 bases. V trimming: 1 base; J trimming: 1 base; junction bases outside the gene matches: 6. This CDR3 spans 18 amino acids. Germline lookup yields CDR1 LGHNA and CDR2 YSLEER. CDR3 DNA sequence: TGCGCCAGCAGCCAAGGTGGACAGGGTCAATCCTATAATTCACCCCTCCACTTT. It is translated as CASSQGGQGQSYNSPLHF.

In the case of this clone: The same CDR3 can be traced to other DNA sequences in this sample. The J gene is TRBJ2-1, the V gene TRBV28; D is unresolved. V was trimmed by 2 bases and J by 7 bases, leaving 3 bases between them. The germline V gene has CDR1 MDHEN and CDR2 SYDVKM. The length of the CDR3 is 11 residues. This CDR3 is CASSLINEQFF. In DNA, the CDR3 is TGTGCCAGCAGTTTAATTAATGAGCAGTTCTTC.

The V call is TRBV7-2, the J call TRBJ2-3; D is unresolved. The CDR3 is made up of 15 amino acids. In germline, CDR1 is SGHTA, CDR2 FQGNSA. V lost 3 bases to trimming and J lost 1 base, with 11 bases between them. The CDR3 sequence: CASSFSGQGTDTQYF. The CDR3 nucleotides are TGTGCCAGCAGCTTCTCCGGCCAGGGCACAGATACGCAGTATTTT.

The chain recombines TRBV18 with TRBJ2-5; D unresolved. This CDR3 spans 14 amino acids. CDR1 is KGHSH and CDR2 is LQKENI in the germline V gene. The ends were cut back, 1 base at V and 3 bases at J, with 9 bases in the middle. CDR3 sequence (DNA): TGTGCCAGCTCACCACTGGACCGTAAAGAGACCCAGTACTTC. Residues: CASSPLDRKETQYF.

The gene calls are TRBV30 and TRBJ2-7; D could derive from TRBD1 or TRBD2 (6 bases each). This CDR3 comprises 11 residues. Per the germline V gene, CDR1 is GTSNPN and CDR2 is SVGIG (reference sequence). Trimming removed 6 bases at V and 4 bases at J, with 10 bases between. This chain's CDR3 is CACRGQYEQYF. CDR3 sequence (DNA): TGTGCCTGCCGGGGGCAATACGAGCAGTACTTC.

V and J are TRBV11-2 and TRBJ1-1; a possible D gene is TRBD1 (5 bases). The length of the CDR3 is 14 residues. Germline-derived CDR1 and CDR2 are SGHAT and FQNNGV. Trimming removed 4 bases at V and 4 bases at J, with 13 bases between. CDR3 DNA: TGTGCCAGCAGCTCGGGGACTGTTAGCACTGAAGCTTTCTTT. Translating gives CASSSGTVSTEAFF.

This chain connects TRBV7-2 to TRBJ1-4, with a possible D match to TRBD1 (5 bases). Germline CDR1 and CDR2: SGHTA and FQGNSA. Trimming removed 4 bases from V and 5 bases from J, with 8 bases in between. This CDR3 contains 13 residues. The CDR3 sequence is CASSSRGNEKLFF. DNA of the CDR3: TGTGCCAGCAGCTCACGGGGGAATGAAAAACTGTTTTTT. Full variable domain (remainder filled in from reference TRBV7-2 and TRBJ1-4): GAGVSQSPSNKVTEKGKDVELRCDPISGHTALYWYRQSLGQGLEFLIYFQGNSAPDKSGLPSDRFSAERTGGSVSTLTIQRTQQEDSAVYLCASSSRGNEKLFFGSGTQLSVL.

The gene calls are TRBV25-1 and TRBJ2-5; D not certain. CDR3 length: 13 residues. V lost 3 bases and J 5 bases, leaving 10 bases between the germline ends. From germline, CDR1 is MGHDK and CDR2 SYGVNS. The CDR3 region has the DNA TGTGCCAGCAGTGACCATGTTCCCGAGACCCAGTACTTC. It translates to CASSDHVPETQYF.

This chain connects TRBV4-1 to TRBJ2-5, with 12 nucleotides matching TRBD2. CDR1 is MGHRA, CDR2 YSYEKL, per germline. CDR3 length: 20 amino acids. The V and J ends lost 0 bases and 0 bases, in that order; junction bases with no gene match: 11. CDR3 sequence: CASSQEGKLAGGPNQETQYF. The CDR3 DNA reads as TGCGCCAGCAGCCAAGAGGGGAAACTAGCGGGGGGACCCAACCAAGAGACCCAGTACTTC.

This chain uses TRBV5-1 with TRBJ2-7, with 11 positions matching TRBD1. Germline values: CDR1 SGHRS, CDR2 YFSETQ. CDR3 size: 14 residues. Trimming cost V 1 base and J 5 bases; bases outside gene matches: 2. The chain's CDR3 is CASSLRGQGDEQYF. As DNA, the CDR3 is TGCGCCAGCAGCTTGCGGGGACAGGGGGACGAGCAGTACTTC.

Notes on this clone: Other nucleotide sequences from this sample produce the same CDR3. The rearrangement joins TRBV18 to TRBJ1-2, with D unresolved. The V end was cut by 2 bases, the J end by 4 bases, with 8 bases between. The CDR3 totals 13 residues. The germline V gene encodes CDR1 KGHSH and CDR2 LQKENI. The CDR3 DNA sequence: TGTGCCAGCTCACCAGCGGAAGGCTATGGCTACACCTTC. It specifies CASSPAEGYGYTF. The whole variable domain, filled in from reference TRBV18 and TRBJ1-2, reads NAGVMQNPRHLVRRRGQEARLRCSPMKGHSHVYWYRQLPEEGLKFMVYLQKENIIDESGMPKERFSAEFPKEGPSILRIQQVVRGDSAAYFCASSPAEGYGYTFGSGTRLTVV.

This rearrangement joins TRBV7-2 to TRBJ2-6; no firm D call. CDR1 and CDR2 (germline): SGHTA, FQGNSA. The V and J ends lost 5 bases and 4 bases respectively, with 12 bases between them. This CDR3 has 15 amino acids. The CDR3 here is CASSPPLGGANVLTF. The DNA for the CDR3 is TGTGCCAGCAGCCCACCCCTGGGGGGGGCCAACGTCCTGACTTTC.

This clone was picked up a small number of times. The J gene is TRBJ1-4, the V gene TRBV6-6; D uncertain. Germline CDR1 is MNHNY and CDR2 is SVGAGI (reference sequence). Trimming took off 5 bases at V and 0 bases at J, with 10 bases between the two ends. The CDR3 has 15 amino acids. The DNA for the CDR3 is TGTGCCAGCAGTGGCACGGTTTCAACTAATGAAAAACTGTTTTTT. This codes for CASSGTVSTNEKLFF.

This chain joins TRBV7-2 and TRBJ2-1, with D perhaps TRBD1 (6 bases). This CDR3 is built from 16 residues. The V gene's germline CDR1 is SGHTA and CDR2 FQGNSA. V dropped 5 bases and J dropped 8 bases, with 22 bases sitting between them. CDR3 region: CASSLNGQGLGDEQFF. The CDR3 nucleotides are TGTGCCAGCAGCCTCAACGGGCAGGGGTTAGGGGATGAGCAGTTCTTC.

The chain recombines TRBV5-8 with TRBJ1-5, with D perhaps TRBD1 (6 bases). This CDR3 is built from 17 residues. Germline V gives CDR1 SGHTS, CDR2 YDEGEE. Trimming took 5 bases from V and 0 from J, leaving 18 bases between them. The CDR3: CASSLGAGAISNQPQHF. The CDR3 nucleotides read TGTGCCAGCAGTCTGGGGGCAGGGGCGATTAGCAATCAGCCCCAGCATTTT.

The rearrangement joins TRBV9 to TRBJ2-7; a possible D gene is TRBD2 (7 bases). This CDR3 region has 15 residues. The germline V gene encodes CDR1 SGDLS and CDR2 YYNGEE. The V gene lost 6 bases and the J gene lost 3 bases, with 19 bases spanning the gap. CDR3 loop: CASTATGGGLYEQYF. CDR3 nucleotide sequence: TGTGCCAGCACCGCCACTGGGGGGGGCCTCTACGAGCAGTACTTC.

This clone is a singleton in its sample. This chain connects TRBV7-9 to TRBJ2-7, with 9 bases fitting TRBD1. The CDR3 length is 17 residues. The trim removed 3 bases at V and 0 bases at J, leaving 9 bases unmatched. Germline V gene sequence: CDR1 SEHNR, CDR2 FQNEAQ (reference sequence). CDR3 protein: CASSLGGQGRYSYEQYF. DNA of the CDR3: TGTGCCAGCAGCTTGGGCGGACAGGGGCGATACTCCTACGAGCAGTACTTC.

Notes on this clone: A junction end diverges from the germline sequence, so it may reflect a read error. The chain carries TRBV7-7 and TRBJ2-1; 9 bases align to TRBD2. The CDR3 extends over 16 amino acids. Germline V CDR1 and CDR2: SSHAT, FNYEAQ (reference sequence). This CDR3 reads CASSLVAGVPYNEQFF. The CDR3 DNA follows: TGTGCTAGCAGCTTAGTAGCGGGAGTACCCTACAATGAGCAGTTCTTC.

V usage is TRBV2 and J usage is TRBJ2-7; maybe TRBD2 (6 bases). V shed 1 base and J shed 6 bases, with 19 bases lying between them. Per the germline V gene, CDR1 is SNHLY and CDR2 is FYNNEI. The CDR3 totals 16 residues. The CDR3 DNA reads as TGTGCCAGCAGTGAAGAGAGGACACCCCTCGGGGGCGAGCAGTACTTC. Its translation is CASSEERTPLGGEQYF.

CDR3 sequence: CASSSSGTINEQFF. In nucleotides, the CDR3 is TGTGCCAGCAGCTCCAGCGGGACCATCAATGAGCAGTTCTTC. The chain carries TRBV7-9 and TRBJ2-1; the match to TRBD2 covers 7 bases. The CDR3 loop spans 14 amino acids. V was pared by 4 bases and J by 6 bases, with 6 bases of the junction left unmatched. CDR1 and CDR2 (germline): SEHNR, FQNEAQ (reference sequence).

The chain couples TRBV10-3 to TRBJ2-5; D gene ambiguous. Germline V gene data show CDR1 as ENHRY and CDR2 as SYGVKD. The CDR3 length is 12 residues. The V and J ends lost 10 bases and 3 bases respectively, with 12 bases between them. The CDR3 sequence: CATSEGKETQYF. CDR3 nucleotide sequence: TGTGCCACCAGCGAAGGGAAAGAGACCCAGTACTTC.

This sequence joins TRBV6-5 and TRBJ2-7; D possibly corresponds to TRBD2 (5 bases). The ends were cut back, 8 bases at V and 2 bases at J, with 7 bases in the middle. In germline, CDR1 is MNHEY, CDR2 SVGAGI. The CDR3 has 11 amino acids. This chain's CDR3 is CASLGTYEQYF. CDR3 coding DNA: TGTGCCAGCCTCGGGACCTACGAGCAGTACTTC.

The V and J genes are TRBV28 and TRBJ1-5; D is unresolved. The CDR3 is 16 residues long. Germline values: CDR1 MDHEN, CDR2 SYDVKM. Trimming removed 6 bases at V and 4 bases at J, with 19 bases between. This chain's CDR3 is CASSQRPRLGNQPQHF. In nucleotides, the CDR3 is TGTGCCAGCAGCCAACGGCCGCGCCTGGGGAATCAGCCCCAGCATTTT.

The chain uses TRBV7-9 and TRBJ1-2; 7 bases are a match to TRBD1. V shed 5 bases and J 4 bases; nucleotides not matched to a gene: 13. CDR1 and CDR2 (germline): SEHNR, FQNEAQ (reference sequence). There are 16 residues in the CDR3. The CDR3 DNA is TGTGCCAGCAGCCCGGGAGGGACAGCTACCCTCTATGGCTACACCTTC. Translation gives CASSPGGTATLYGYTF. The whole variable domain, remainder taken from reference TRBV7-9 and TRBJ1-2, is DTGVSQNPRHKITKRGQNVTFRCDPISEHNRLYWYRQTLGQGPEFLTYFQNEAQLEKSRLLSDRFSAERPKGSFSTLEIQRTEQGDSAMYLCASSPGGTATLYGYTFGSGTRLTVV.

The chain carries TRBV4-1 and TRBJ1-2, with D uncertain. Trimming shortened V by 0 bases and J by 4 bases, and 21 bases separated the two germline ends. CDR3 length: 18 residues. The germline V gene has CDR1 MGHRA and CDR2 YSYEKL. CDR3 DNA sequence: TGCGCCAGCAGCCAAGAAACCCTTAAGGACGCAAATTTCTATGGCTACACCTTC. Translated: CASSQETLKDANFYGYTF.